A single T cell receptor (beta chain) is shown here with its context. Its target is unknown. The data derive from a study of blood T cells in healthy people across ages. The use of a sample-barcoded 5' primer and a J-beta primer mix characterized a second PCR of about 7 to 12 cycles. Tags on each cDNA molecule came from a template-switch adaptor with 12 random nucleotides. All samples yielded 3 million or more CDR3-containing paired-end reads. Using its own MiXCR run on the 5' RACE reads, TCRdb lists one record per CDR3 protein. The sample has about 830,000 distinct CDR3 sequences; more than 45% are singletons. Study-wide results and limits: Both naive CD4+ cell counts and diversity were greater in long-lived donors than in aged donors.

The CDR3 is 15 residues long. Trimming took 3 bases from V and 7 from J; bases not matched to a gene: 10. Germline lookup yields CDR1 KGHSY and CDR2 FQNENV. Sequencing was done on a sample of blood. The source of this sequence is a man aged 25-40 years in good health. V gene TRBV16 combines with J gene TRBJ2-7; 9 bases line up with TRBD1. This chain's CDR3 is CASSHTGTGSREQYF. The CDR3 DNA sequence: TGTGCCAGCAGCCATACCGGGACAGGGAGTAGGGAGCAGTACTTC.